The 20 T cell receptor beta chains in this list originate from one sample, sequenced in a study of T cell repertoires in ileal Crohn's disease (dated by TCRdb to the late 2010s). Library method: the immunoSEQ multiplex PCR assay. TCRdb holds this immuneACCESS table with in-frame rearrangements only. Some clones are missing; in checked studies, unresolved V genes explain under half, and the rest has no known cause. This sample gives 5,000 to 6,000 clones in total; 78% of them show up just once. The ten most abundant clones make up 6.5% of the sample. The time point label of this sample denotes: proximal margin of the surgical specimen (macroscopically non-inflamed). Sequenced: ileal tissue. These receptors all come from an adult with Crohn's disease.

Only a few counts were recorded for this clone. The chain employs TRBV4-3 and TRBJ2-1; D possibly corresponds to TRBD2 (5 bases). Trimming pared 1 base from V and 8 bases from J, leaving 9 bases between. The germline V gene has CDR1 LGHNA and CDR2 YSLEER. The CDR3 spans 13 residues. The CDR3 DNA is TGCGCCAGCAGCCAAGGTAGCGTTCATGAGCAGTTCTTC. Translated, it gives CASSQGSVHEQFF.

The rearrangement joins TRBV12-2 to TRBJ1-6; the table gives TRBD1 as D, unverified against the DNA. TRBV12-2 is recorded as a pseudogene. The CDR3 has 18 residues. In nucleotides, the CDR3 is TGTGCAAGTCGCTTAGAGAGGCTTACAGGGTTCTTTAATTCACCCCTCCACTTT. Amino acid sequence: CASRLERLTGFFNSPLHF.

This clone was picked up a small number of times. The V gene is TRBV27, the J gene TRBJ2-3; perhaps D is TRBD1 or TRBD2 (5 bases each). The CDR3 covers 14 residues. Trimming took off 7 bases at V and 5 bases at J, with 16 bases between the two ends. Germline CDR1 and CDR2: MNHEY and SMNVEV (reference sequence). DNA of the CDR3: TGTGCCAGCAACCAGAAGGGGAGAGGAGATACGCAGTATTTT. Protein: CASNQKGRGDTQYF.

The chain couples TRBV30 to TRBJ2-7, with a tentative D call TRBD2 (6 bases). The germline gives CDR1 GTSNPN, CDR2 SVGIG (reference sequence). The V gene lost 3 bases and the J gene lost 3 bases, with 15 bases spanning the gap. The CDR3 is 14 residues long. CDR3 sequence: CAWRRAGLYYEQYF. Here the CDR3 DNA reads TGTGCCTGGAGGCGGGCGGGGCTTTACTACGAGCAGTACTTC.

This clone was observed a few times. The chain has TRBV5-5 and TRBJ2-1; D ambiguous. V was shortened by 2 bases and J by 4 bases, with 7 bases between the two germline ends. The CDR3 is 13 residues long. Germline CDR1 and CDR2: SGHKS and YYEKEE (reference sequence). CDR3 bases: TGTGCCAGCAGCTTTCTAGGATACAATGAGCAGTTCTTC. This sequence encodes CASSFLGYNEQFF.

CDR3 in DNA: TGTGCCAGCAGCCAAGGGATGGAATTTGAAGCTTTCTTT. Protein sequence: CASSQGMEFEAFF. This chain connects TRBV7-3 to TRBJ1-1; D is unclear. Trimming took 5 bases from V and 7 from J, leaving 14 bases between them. The length of the CDR3 is 13 residues. Germline-derived CDR1 and CDR2 are SGHTA and FQGTGA.

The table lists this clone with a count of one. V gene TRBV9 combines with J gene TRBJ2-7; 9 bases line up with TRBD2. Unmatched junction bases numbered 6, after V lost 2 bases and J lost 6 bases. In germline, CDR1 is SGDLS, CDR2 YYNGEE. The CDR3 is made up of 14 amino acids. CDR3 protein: CASSVVAGGSEQYF. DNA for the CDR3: TGTGCCAGCAGCGTCGTGGCGGGGGGGAGCGAGCAGTACTTC.

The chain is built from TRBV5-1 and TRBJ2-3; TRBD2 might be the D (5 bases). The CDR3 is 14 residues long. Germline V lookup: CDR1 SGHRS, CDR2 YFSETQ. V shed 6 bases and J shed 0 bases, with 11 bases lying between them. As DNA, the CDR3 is TGCGCCAGCACCCTCACGGGGAGCACAGATACGCAGTATTTT. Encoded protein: CASTLTGSTDTQYF.

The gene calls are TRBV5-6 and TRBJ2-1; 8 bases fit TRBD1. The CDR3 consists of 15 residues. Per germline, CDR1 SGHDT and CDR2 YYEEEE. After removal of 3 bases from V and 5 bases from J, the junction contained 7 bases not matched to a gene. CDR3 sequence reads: CASSSLGQENNEQFF. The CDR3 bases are TGTGCCAGCAGCTCCCTGGGACAGGAGAACAATGAGCAGTTCTTC.

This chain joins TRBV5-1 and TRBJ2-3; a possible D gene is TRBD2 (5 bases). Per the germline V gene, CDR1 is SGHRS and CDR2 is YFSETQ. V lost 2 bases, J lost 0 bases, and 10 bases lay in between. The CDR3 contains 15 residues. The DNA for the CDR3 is TGCGCCAGCAGCTTAACTAGAAGGAGCACAGATACGCAGTATTTT. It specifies CASSLTRRSTDTQYF.

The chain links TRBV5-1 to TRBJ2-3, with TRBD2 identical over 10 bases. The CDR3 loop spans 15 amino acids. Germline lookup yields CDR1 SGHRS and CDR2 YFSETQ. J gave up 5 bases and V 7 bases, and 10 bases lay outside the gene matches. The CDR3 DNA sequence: TGCGCCAGCCTGGGGGCTAGCGGGAGAGGAGATACGCAGTATTTT. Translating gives CASLGASGRGDTQYF. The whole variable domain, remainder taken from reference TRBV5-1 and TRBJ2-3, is KAGVTQTPRYLIKTRGQQVTLSCSPISGHRSVSWYQQTPGQGLQFLFEYFSETQRNKGNFPGRFSGRQFSNSRSEMNVSTLELGDSALYLCASLGASGRGDTQYFGPGTRLTVL.

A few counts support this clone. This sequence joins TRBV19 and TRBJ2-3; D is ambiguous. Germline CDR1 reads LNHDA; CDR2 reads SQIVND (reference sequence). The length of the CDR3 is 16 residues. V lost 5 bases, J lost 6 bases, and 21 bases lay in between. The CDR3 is CASSSNLPGERDTQYF. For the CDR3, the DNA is TGTGCCAGTAGTTCAAACCTCCCGGGCGAGAGGGATACGCAGTATTTT.

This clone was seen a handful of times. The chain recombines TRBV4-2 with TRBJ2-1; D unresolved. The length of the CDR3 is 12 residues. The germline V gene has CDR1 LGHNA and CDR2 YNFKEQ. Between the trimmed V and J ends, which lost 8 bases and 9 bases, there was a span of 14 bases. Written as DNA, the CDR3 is TGTGCCAGCTCCTCCGACTCGGGTGAGCAGTTCTTC. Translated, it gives CASSSDSGEQFF.

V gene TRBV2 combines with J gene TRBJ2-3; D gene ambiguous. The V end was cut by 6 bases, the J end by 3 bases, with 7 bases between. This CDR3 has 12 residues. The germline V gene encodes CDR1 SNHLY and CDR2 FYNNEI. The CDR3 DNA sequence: TGTGCCAGCAGGGAATGGACAGATACGCAGTATTTT. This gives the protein CASREWTDTQYF.

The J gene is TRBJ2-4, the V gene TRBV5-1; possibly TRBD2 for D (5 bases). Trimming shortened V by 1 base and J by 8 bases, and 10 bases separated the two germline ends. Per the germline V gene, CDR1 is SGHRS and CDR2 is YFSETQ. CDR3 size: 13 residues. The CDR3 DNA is TGCGCCAGCAGCTTGCCCGGGGAAGACATTCAGTACTTC. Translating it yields CASSLPGEDIQYF.

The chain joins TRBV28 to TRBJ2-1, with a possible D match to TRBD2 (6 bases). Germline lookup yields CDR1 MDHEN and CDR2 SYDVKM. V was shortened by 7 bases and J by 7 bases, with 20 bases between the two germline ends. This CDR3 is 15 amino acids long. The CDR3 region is CASKSGVQHRNEQFF. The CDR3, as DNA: TGTGCCAGCAAGTCGGGGGTCCAACATAGAAATGAGCAGTTCTTC.

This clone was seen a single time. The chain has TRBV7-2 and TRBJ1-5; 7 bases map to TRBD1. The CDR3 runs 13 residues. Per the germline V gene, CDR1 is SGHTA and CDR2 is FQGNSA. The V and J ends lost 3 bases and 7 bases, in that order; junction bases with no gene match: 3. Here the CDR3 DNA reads TGTGCCAGCAGCTTGAACAGGGGACAGCCCCAGCATTTT. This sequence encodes CASSLNRGQPQHF.

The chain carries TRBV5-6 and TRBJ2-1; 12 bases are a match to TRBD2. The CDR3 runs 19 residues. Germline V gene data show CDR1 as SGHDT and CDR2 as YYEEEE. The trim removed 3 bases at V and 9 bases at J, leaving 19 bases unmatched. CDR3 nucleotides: TGTGCCAGCAGCTCTCTCGATTACCTAGCGGGGGGGCCCTTGGGTGAGCAGTTCTTC. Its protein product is CASSSLDYLAGGPLGEQFF.

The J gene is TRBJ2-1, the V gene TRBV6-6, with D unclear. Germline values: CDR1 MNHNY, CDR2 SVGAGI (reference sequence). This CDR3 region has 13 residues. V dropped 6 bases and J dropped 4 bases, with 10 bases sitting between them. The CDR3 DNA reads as TGTGCCAGCAGCCCTTTTCGGTACAATGAGCAGTTCTTC. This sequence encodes CASSPFRYNEQFF.

CDR3 residues: CASAWSGGPPTGELFF. Written as DNA, the CDR3 is TGTGCCAGCGCCTGGAGCGGGGGGCCCCCCACCGGGGAGCTGTTTTTT. V is TRBV9 and J is TRBJ2-2, with TRBD2 identical over 9 bases. With V trimmed by 7 bases and J by 4 bases, 11 bases remained unmatched. The CDR3 has 16 amino acids. CDR1 and CDR2 from the germline V gene are SGDLS and YYNGEE.